This TCR beta chain was identified in a study of identical twins. Study-level points and caveats: With beta out-of-frame sequences, excess sharing by twins was weaker.

Template switching added a universal primer site, and cDNA bore unique molecular identifiers. Using its own MiXCR run on the 5' RACE reads, TCRdb lists one record per CDR3 protein. The sample yields just under 550,000 distinct CDR3 sequences, approximately 14% seen once. This clonotype was picked up a small number of times. The antigen remains undetermined. Germline CDR1 and CDR2: SNHLY and FYNNEI. This CDR3 region has 12 residues. The ends lost 10 bases at V and 6 bases at J; junction bases unmatched: 5. These data were also reused for a study on yellow fever vaccine responses in identical twins. That study adds: Vaccine T cell responses of twins reportedly seemed partly convergent and partly personalized.

Sequenced input: CD4+ T cells sorted from blood. This sequence originates from a woman in her late teens or twenties in good health. The gene calls are TRBV2 and TRBJ2-5, with 10 bases matching TRBD1. Here the CDR3 reads CATRTGGKTQYF. The CDR3 DNA is TGTGCCACGCGGACAGGGGGGAAGACCCAGTACTTC. Full variable domain (rest looked up from reference TRBV2 and TRBJ2-5): EPEVTQTPSHQVTQMGQEVILRCVPISNHLYFYWYRQILGQKVEFLVSFYNNEISEKSEIFDDQFSVERPDGSNFTLKIRSTKLEDSAMYFCATRTGGKTQYFGPGTRLLVL.